The source of this T cell receptor (beta chain) is a study of CD8 T cells in Susac syndrome. It was with random hexamers that about 0.45 to 1 ug RNA was reverse transcribed. MiXCR, applied by TCRdb to the immunoSEQ multiplex PCR reads, yields one record per CDR3 protein. The sample lists hundreds of thousands of distinct CDR3 sequences; about 91% were seen once. The CDR3 contains 13 residues. The germline V gene encodes CDR1 LGHDT and CDR2 YNNKEL (reference sequence). V lost 0 bases and J lost 1, with 4 bases in between. This sequence was found in a human donor with multiple sclerosis. The genes are TRBV3-1 and TRBJ2-7, with unresolved D. Sequences were obtained from CD8+ T cells from PBMCs. Written as DNA, the CDR3 is TGTGCCAGCAGCCAAGACACGTCCTACGAGCAGTACTTC. Residues: CASSQDTSYEQYF.